The present entry profiles one T cell receptor (beta chain) with its context. This specimen belongs to a study of blood T cell repertoires in COVID-19. Study-wide background: Whether acute or convalescent, the COVID-19 samples came from the United States, Italy and Spain. From T cells, B-cell-depleted T cells, or PBMCs came the material, which was cDNA or gDNA.

How the authors handled the data: Nucleated cell counts were estimated from reference gene primer amplification. Libraries were prepared by immunoSEQ multiplex PCR; TCRdb keeps only in-frame clonotypes and omits some of them. V, J and clone size are taken as reported in that table, and D and trimming were inferred from the DNA itself. The data hold approximately 52,000 clones, with 85% to 90% observed a single time. V lost 3 bases, J lost 4 bases, and 17 bases lay in between. Germline loops: CDR1 LNHDA, CDR2 SQIVND (reference sequence). The CDR3 loop spans 16 amino acids. This sequence was found in a man aged 55 to 70 with active COVID-19. The specimen was peripheral blood. V and J are TRBV19 and TRBJ2-3; D unclear. The DNA of the CDR3 is TGTGCCAGTAGTATTAGCCCAGCGTCGAGTTCAGATACGCAGTATTTT. It yields the protein CASSISPASSSDTQYF.